Detailed here is one T cell receptor (beta chain). This sample is drawn from a study of blood T cell repertoires in COVID-19. The protocol was immunoSEQ multiplex PCR, while the TCRdb copy is restricted to in-frame clones and leaves out a portion. The sample has a few hundred thousand clones, approximately 86% seen once. The sample comprised peripheral blood. The TCR sequence derives from a human donor with COVID-19, enrolled during active disease. The donor label of this sample is uncertain.

The CDR3 reads CSVEERRDSEAFF. The CDR3 bases are TGCAGCGTTGAAGAGCGCCGGGACAGTGAAGCTTTCTTT. The chain has TRBV29-1 and TRBJ1-1, with 7 bases that match TRBD1. Germline CDR1 reads SQVTM; CDR2 reads ANQGSEA. Trimming at V came to 0 bases and at J to 7 bases, leaving 5 bases not matched to a gene. There are 13 residues in the CDR3.